The 20 T cell receptor beta chains presented below share a single source sample, sequenced in a study of identical twins. One entry per CDR3 protein results from TCRdb running MiXCR on the 5' RACE reads. The sample includes about 240,000 distinct CDR3 sequences, roughly 10% of them seen just once. Source material: memory T cells sorted from blood. These receptor sequences come from a man aged 45-65 years in good health.

This clonotype was observed at least ten times. The rearrangement joins TRBV7-2 to TRBJ2-3; the D gene is possibly TRBD1 (6 bases). CDR3 length equals 14 residues. Germline assignment: CDR1 SGHTA and CDR2 FQGNSA. V dropped 3 bases and J dropped 1 base, with 8 bases sitting between them. Here the CDR3 DNA reads TGTGCCAGCAGCTTGAGACAGGGCACAGATACGCAGTATTTT. This codes for CASSLRQGTDTQYF.

As concerns this clonotype: Its ends do not fully match the called genes, so a read error is possible. CDR3 DNA sequence: TGTGCCAGCAGCCAGGAGACCACGGGAGTTTTT. Its translation: CASSQETTGVF. The chain combines TRBV7-9 with TRBJ2-3, with D tentatively TRBD2 (6 bases). CDR3 length: 11 amino acids. Germline values: CDR1 SEHNR, CDR2 FQNEAQ (reference sequence).

The chain uses TRBV28 and TRBJ1-2; D is possibly TRBD1 (6 bases). Between the trimmed V and J ends, which lost 7 bases and 7 bases, there was a span of 19 bases. This CDR3 is 14 amino acids long. Looked up from germline, CDR1 is MDHEN and CDR2 is SYDVKM. Here the CDR3 DNA reads TGTGCCAGCATATCCGCGGGGGGGGCGAGTGGCTACACCTTC. This sequence encodes CASISAGGASGYTF.

The rearrangement joins TRBV20-1 to TRBJ2-1; 10 bases are a match to TRBD1. The CDR3 runs to 17 residues. The germline CDR1 and CDR2 sequences are DFQATT and SNEGSKA (reference sequence). Trimming at V came to 1 base and at J to 8 bases, leaving 14 bases not matched to a gene. The CDR3 is CSARGFDPGQGFDEQFF. The CDR3 DNA follows: TGCAGTGCTAGAGGGTTTGACCCGGGACAGGGGTTCGATGAGCAGTTCTTC.

Of note for this clonotype: A much larger clonotype is one base distant, so this may be a read error. The V and J genes are TRBV7-2 and TRBJ2-3, with 9 bases aligning to TRBD1. CDR3 length: 14 residues. The germline V gene has CDR1 SGHTA and CDR2 FQGNSA. CDR3: CACSRGQGTDTQYF. The CDR3 DNA reads TGTGCCTGCAGCCGAGGACAGGGGACAGATACGCAGTATTTT. The full variable domain, with the rest looked up from reference TRBV7-2 and TRBJ2-3, is GAGVSQSPSNKVTEKGKDVELRCDPISGHTALYWYRQSLGQGLEFLIYFQGNSAPDKSGLPSDRFSAERTGGSVSTLTIQRTQQEDSAVYLCACSRGQGTDTQYFGPGTRLTVL.

This chain uses TRBV4-3 with TRBJ2-7; a weak D match, TRBD2 (5 bases). This CDR3 has 15 amino acids. The germline CDR1 and CDR2 sequences are LGHNA and YSLEER. V was clipped by 2 bases and J by 6 bases, with 17 bases between them. The CDR3 is CASSQYGRGSREQYF. The DNA of the CDR3 is TGCGCCAGCAGCCAATATGGTCGGGGTAGTCGCGAGCAGTACTTC.

This clonotype was detected ten times or more. The chain carries TRBV28 and TRBJ2-5; tentative D call: TRBD1 (5 bases). The germline V and J ends were trimmed by 1 base and 6 bases, with 18 bases remaining between them. Looked up from germline, CDR1 is MDHEN and CDR2 is SYDVKM. This CDR3 region has 16 residues. The CDR3 protein is CASSLFKRGAGKTQYF. In nucleotides, the CDR3 is TGTGCCAGCAGTTTATTCAAACGTGGGGCAGGGAAGACCCAGTACTTC.

This clonotype appeared many times. This rearrangement joins TRBV2 to TRBJ1-1; D call uncertain. The ends were cut back, 6 bases at V and 11 bases at J, with 19 bases in the middle. This CDR3 has 13 residues. Germline V CDR1 and CDR2: SNHLY, FYNNEI. The CDR3 nucleotides are TGTGCCAGCAGCCCTATGGAATCCAGCGAGGCTTTCTTT. It encodes CASSPMESSEAFF.

This clonotype was seen more than once but under ten times. V usage is TRBV7-2 and J usage is TRBJ2-7, with no clear D. There are 14 residues in the CDR3. The V end lost 4 bases, the J end lost 1 base, and 11 bases lay between the germline ends. In germline, CDR1 is SGHTA, CDR2 FQGNSA. CDR3 residues: CASSSAHLSYEQYF. CDR3 nucleotides: TGTGCCAGCAGCTCCGCCCACCTGTCCTACGAGCAGTACTTC. Supplemented by reference TRBV7-2 and TRBJ2-7, the full variable domain reads GAGVSQSPSNKVTEKGKDVELRCDPISGHTALYWYRQSLGQGLEFLIYFQGNSAPDKSGLPSDRFSAERTGGSVSTLTIQRTQQEDSAVYLCASSSAHLSYEQYFGPGTRLTVT.

This clonotype was counted only a few times. V and J are TRBV7-8 and TRBJ2-3; 7 nucleotides agree with TRBD2. Unmatched junction bases numbered 3, after V lost 2 bases and J lost 1 base. The CDR3 totals 15 residues. Germline-derived CDR1 and CDR2 are SGHVS and FQNEAQ. Here the CDR3 DNA reads TGTGCCAGCAGCTTACGGGGGGATGGCACAGATACGCAGTATTTT. Protein product: CASSLRGDGTDTQYF.

In its sample, this clonotype was seen a few times. This chain joins TRBV10-3 and TRBJ2-2; 13 bases line up with TRBD2. Trimming took 0 bases from V and 5 from J; bases not matched to a gene: 6. The CDR3 totals 18 residues. From germline, CDR1 is ENHRY and CDR2 SYGVKD. CDR3 loop: CAISESTSGGARTGELFF. As DNA, the CDR3 is TGTGCCATCAGTGAGTCTACTAGCGGGGGGGCCCGGACCGGGGAGCTGTTTTTT.

This clonotype was counted only a few times. The V call is TRBV29-1, the J call TRBJ2-2; D ambiguous. This CDR3 spans 12 amino acids. Germline CDR1 reads SQVTM; CDR2 reads ANQGSEA. V lost 8 bases, J lost 8 bases, and 15 bases lay in between. CDR3 protein: CSCEWAGGELFF. CDR3 nucleotides: TGCAGCTGCGAATGGGCTGGGGGGGAGCTGTTTTTT.

This clonotype has at least ten counts. This chain links TRBV5-1 with TRBJ2-3; D gene uncertain. Trimming removed 7 bases from V and 0 bases from J, with 9 bases in between. CDR1 and CDR2 (germline): SGHRS, YFSETQ. This CDR3 contains 13 residues. CDR3 region: CASRRASTDTQYF. Here the CDR3 DNA reads TGCGCCAGCCGTAGAGCTAGCACAGATACGCAGTATTTT.

The chain couples TRBV12-3 or TRBV12-4 to TRBJ2-3; 13 bases map to TRBD2. This CDR3 is built from 17 residues. Trimming removed 5 bases from V and 4 bases from J; junction bases left unmatched: 9. DNA of the CDR3: TGTGCCAGCAGTCCGCCAAGACTAGCGGGAGGCCCAGATACGCAGTATTTT. The encoded protein is CASSPPRLAGGPDTQYF.

This clonotype was detected ten times or more. The rearrangement links TRBV4-3 to TRBJ2-1; D not resolved. The CDR3 covers 15 residues. V lost 0 bases to trimming and J lost 1 base, with 7 bases between them. Germline-derived CDR1 and CDR2 are LGHNA and YSLEER. DNA for the CDR3: TGCGCCAGCAGCCAAGATGGGGTATCCTACAATGAGCAGTTCTTC. It codes for CASSQDGVSYNEQFF.

This rearrangement joins TRBV12-3 or TRBV12-4 to TRBJ2-1; 9 bases are shared with TRBD1. CDR3 length equals 19 residues. V trimming: 3 bases; J trimming: 8 bases; junction bases outside the gene matches: 20. CDR3 region: CASSFSIPDTGTGLDEQFF. The CDR3, as DNA: TGTGCCAGCAGTTTTAGCATTCCCGATACCGGGACAGGGCTCGATGAGCAGTTCTTC.

This clonotype has at least ten counts. V usage is TRBV20-1 and J usage is TRBJ2-3; 8 bases map to TRBD1. The junction had 5 bases not matched to a gene; V was cut back by 0 bases and J by 0 bases. The CDR3 is made up of 16 amino acids. CDR1 and CDR2 (germline): DFQATT, SNEGSKA (reference sequence). CDR3: CSARDPQGGSTDTQYF. CDR3 bases: TGCAGTGCTAGAGATCCACAGGGGGGTAGCACAGATACGCAGTATTTT.

This clonotype has a handful of counts. J is TRBJ2-1 and V is TRBV5-6; TRBD2 is a possible D gene (5 bases). CDR3 length: 17 amino acids. Germline lookup yields CDR1 SGHDT and CDR2 YYEEEE. Trimming removed 2 bases from V and 5 bases from J, with 20 bases in between. The chain's CDR3 is CASSLLLGPKYNNEQFF. In nucleotides, the CDR3 is TGTGCCAGCAGCTTACTACTAGGCCCCAAGTATAACAATGAGCAGTTCTTC.

In this sample, this clonotype turned up many times. The V and J genes are TRBV6-4 and TRBJ2-1; 10 bases line up with TRBD2. Per germline, CDR1 MRHNA and CDR2 SNTAGT. This CDR3 is 16 amino acids long. V lost 4 bases, J lost 5 bases, and 8 bases stayed unmatched. In DNA form, the CDR3 reads TGTGCCAGCAGTGGGTACCGGACTAGCGGTAACAATGAGCAGTTCTTC. Protein: CASSGYRTSGNNEQFF.

In its sample, this clonotype was seen many times. This chain links TRBV29-1 with TRBJ2-7; D remains unclear. Germline CDR1 reads SQVTM; CDR2 reads ANQGSEA. The CDR3 consists of 13 residues. V was shortened by 4 bases and J by 0 bases, with 10 bases between the two germline ends. The CDR3: CSVVRLGSYEQYF. The CDR3 bases are TGCAGCGTTGTCCGACTCGGCTCCTACGAGCAGTACTTC.